One T cell receptor beta chain is described in this entry. Its antigen is undetermined. The data originate from a study of cytomegalovirus exposure and HLA in healthy donors. Study-level background: Approximately 80 million unique TCRs, all from HLA-typed donors, were included in an early release of the data. Overall study findings and caveats: Beyond CMV serostatus, there was no information to go on about immune exposure. The authors later found HLA-associated TCR beta chains more clonally expanded than equally common others. Later analysis suggested links between common viral pathogens and several top significant clusters.

The V gene's germline CDR1 is WSHSY and CDR2 SAAADI. V was pared by 8 bases and J by 3 bases, with 13 bases between. The CDR3 is 14 residues long. With 60 Vbeta and 13 Jbeta primers, the PCR was carried out. Here immunoSEQ multiplex PCR was the method, and the copy in TCRdb shows in-frame clones only, minus some. This sample has about 130,000 clones, with under 10% found just once. The chain joins TRBV10-2 to TRBJ1-4; tentative D call: TRBD1 (5 bases). The TCR was taken from a woman aged 35 to 49 in good health and CMV-seropositive. Sequenced sample: PBMCs. As DNA, the CDR3 is TGCGCCAGCGCGGTGGGGGGGTCTAATGAAAAACTGTTTTTT. This translates into CASAVGGSNEKLFF.